The 25 T cell receptor beta chains in this list originate from one sample, sequenced in a study of cytomegalovirus exposure and HLA in healthy donors. This table comes from immunoSEQ multiplex PCR, and its TCRdb copy is limited to in-frame clones, with some not included. The sample includes roughly 100,000 clones, roughly nine tenths of them seen just once. The specimen sequenced was PBMCs. Receptors were obtained from a woman between 18 and 29 years old in good health and CMV-seropositive.

This clone has more than one count but fewer than ten. V and J are TRBV5-1 and TRBJ2-3; D might be TRBD1 (6 bases). This CDR3 has 16 residues. Per the germline V gene, CDR1 is SGHRS and CDR2 is YFSETQ. Between the trimmed V and J ends, which lost 4 bases and 5 bases, there was a span of 20 bases. CDR3 coding DNA: TGCGCCAGCAGCGTCTACTTCCACAGGGAGAAAGATACGCAGTATTTT. It encodes CASSVYFHREKDTQYF.

The genes are TRBV2 and TRBJ2-3, with TRBD2 matching 10 bases. Germline lookup yields CDR1 SNHLY and CDR2 FYNNEI. The CDR3 consists of 15 residues. With V trimmed by 8 bases and J by 4 bases, 9 bases remained unmatched. CDR3 DNA: TGTGCCAGCGGAACAGAGGGACTAGCGTCAGATACGCAGTATTTT. Its translation is CASGTEGLASDTQYF.

The chain couples TRBV14 to TRBJ1-2; unclear D gene. The CDR3 covers 15 residues. CDR1 is SGHDN and CDR2 is FVKESK in the germline V gene. Trimming pared 1 base from V and 0 bases from J, leaving 9 bases between. In DNA, the CDR3 is TGTGCCAGCAGCCAAGTTTACGGAGCTAACTATGGCTACACCTTC. Residues: CASSQVYGANYGYTF. The full variable domain, rest sourced from reference TRBV14 and TRBJ1-2, is EAGVTQFPSHSVIEKGQTVTLRCDPISGHDNLYWYRRVMGKEIKFLLHFVKESKQDESGMPNNRFLAERTGGTYSTLKVQPAELEDSGVYFCASSQVYGANYGYTFGSGTRLTVV.

V is TRBV13 and J is TRBJ1-1; 7 bases are a match to TRBD1. The CDR3 runs 15 residues. Trimming at V came to 5 bases and at J to 0 bases, leaving 6 bases not matched to a gene. The germline V gene has CDR1 PRHDT and CDR2 FYEKMQ (reference sequence). CDR3 protein: CASSTRTGMNTEAFF. CDR3 nucleotides: TGTGCCAGCAGCACCCGGACAGGAATGAACACTGAAGCTTTCTTT.

This clone showed up just once. The rearrangement joins TRBV28 to TRBJ2-5; D possibly corresponds to TRBD2 (6 bases). Trimming shortened V by 8 bases and J by 1 base, and 11 bases separated the two germline ends. The CDR3 totals 13 residues. The germline CDR1 and CDR2 sequences are MDHEN and SYDVKM. CDR3 in amino acids: CASRRDSQETQYF. The CDR3 DNA sequence: TGTGCCAGCCGACGGGACTCCCAAGAGACCCAGTACTTC.

The chain couples TRBV6-5 to TRBJ1-3; 7 nucleotides agree with TRBD1. The CDR3 extends over 14 amino acids. The ends lost 6 bases at V and 2 bases at J; junction bases unmatched: 4. The V gene's germline CDR1 is MNHEY and CDR2 SVGAGI. The chain's CDR3 is CASSSGQTGNTIYF. As DNA, the CDR3 is TGTGCCAGCAGCTCGGGACAGACTGGAAACACCATATATTTT.

This clone was seen more than once but under ten times. CDR3 DNA sequence: TGTGCCATCAGTGATTTCCGACAGGGCGGCACCGGGGAGCTGTTTTTT. Translating it yields CAISDFRQGGTGELFF. The chain is built from TRBV10-3 and TRBJ2-2, with TRBD1 matching 7 bases. This CDR3 comprises 16 residues. Germline CDR1 and CDR2: ENHRY and SYGVKD. V trimming: 3 bases; J trimming: 4 bases; junction bases outside the gene matches: 8.

The rearrangement links TRBV6-6 to TRBJ1-4; 7 nucleotides match TRBD1. The junction had 13 bases not matched to a gene; V was cut back by 7 bases and J by 8 bases. The CDR3 sequence is 15 residues long. Germline-derived CDR1 and CDR2 are MNHNY and SVGAGI (reference sequence). The CDR3 sequence: CASTAIQGLSEKLFF. In nucleotides, the CDR3 is TGTGCCAGCACCGCTATACAGGGGCTTTCGGAAAAACTGTTTTTT.

This chain joins TRBV20-1 and TRBJ1-1; no clear D. With 5 bases removed from V and 8 bases from J, the gap between germline ends came to 12 bases. CDR1 DFQATT and CDR2 SNEGSKA come from the germline V gene (reference sequence). This CDR3 spans 11 amino acids. CDR3 bases: TGCAGTGCTGCAAAAACTCGAGAAGCTTTCTTT. This gives the protein CSAAKTREAFF.

This clone occurred a few times. The CDR3 nucleotides are TGTGCCAGCAGTGAAGGGCAGGGGGCTGGCGGCTACACCTTC. As protein: CASSEGQGAGGYTF. This sequence joins TRBV2 and TRBJ1-2; 8 bases line up with TRBD1. This CDR3 has 14 residues. Germline CDR1 reads SNHLY; CDR2 reads FYNNEI. J lost 8 bases, V lost 1 base, and 6 bases had no gene match.

The rearrangement uses TRBV7-8 and TRBJ2-2; D may be TRBD2 (6 bases). Germline V gene sequence: CDR1 SGHVS, CDR2 FQNEAQ. CDR3 length: 13 amino acids. Trimming took off 5 bases at V and 6 bases at J, with 10 bases between the two ends. The CDR3 here is CASSPGVPGELFF. In nucleotides, the CDR3 is TGTGCCAGCAGCCCGGGGGTCCCCGGGGAGCTGTTTTTT.

J is TRBJ1-1 and V is TRBV28; the match to TRBD1 covers 12 bases. This CDR3 contains 17 residues. V shed 5 bases, J shed 3 bases, and the junction held 10 bases outside the gene matches. Germline lookup yields CDR1 MDHEN and CDR2 SYDVKM. In DNA form, the CDR3 reads TGTGCCAGCAGTATAGCCGGGACAGGGGGCAGGGACACTGAAGCTTTCTTT. Protein sequence: CASSIAGTGGRDTEAFF.

This chain uses TRBV5-4 with TRBJ2-1, with 8 bases fitting TRBD1. Germline V gives CDR1 SGHNT, CDR2 YYREEE (reference sequence). CDR3 length equals 14 residues. With 4 bases clipped from V and 5 bases from J, the junction kept 5 bases outside the gene matches. The CDR3 DNA is TGTGCCAGCAGCCGGACAGGGACCCACAATGAGCAGTTCTTC. Its translation: CASSRTGTHNEQFF.

The V and J genes are TRBV6-1 and TRBJ1-2; tentatively, D is TRBD1 (6 bases). CDR1 is MNHNS, CDR2 SASEGT, per germline. V shed 4 bases and J shed 12 bases, with 15 bases lying between them. The CDR3 is 12 residues long. The CDR3 coding sequence is TGTGCCAGCAGTGCCGGGACAACTTTAGACACCTTC. It yields the protein CASSAGTTLDTF.

This sequence joins TRBV9 and TRBJ2-2, with TRBD1 identical over 8 bases. This CDR3 region has 16 residues. The junction had 5 bases not matched to a gene; V was cut back by 4 bases and J by 0 bases. Per germline, CDR1 SGDLS and CDR2 YYNGEE. CDR3 region: CASSTRTGPNTGELFF. The CDR3 DNA follows: TGTGCCAGCAGCACCCGGACAGGGCCGAACACCGGGGAGCTGTTTTTT.

This sequence joins TRBV19 and TRBJ2-5; 7 bases map to TRBD1. V shed 3 bases and J 1 base; nucleotides not matched to a gene: 2. CDR1 and CDR2 from the germline V gene are LNHDA and SQIVND (reference sequence). The CDR3 runs to 14 residues. This CDR3 reads CASSMDRFQETQYF. The CDR3 DNA sequence: TGTGCCAGTAGTATGGACAGGTTCCAAGAGACCCAGTACTTC.

The chain joins TRBV5-4 to TRBJ2-3, with TRBD2 matching over 13 bases. The germline V gene encodes CDR1 SGHNT and CDR2 YYREEE (reference sequence). J lost 5 bases, V lost 0 bases, and 0 bases had no gene match. The CDR3 loop spans 15 amino acids. The CDR3 sequence is CASSLGLAGGDTQYF. The CDR3 region has the DNA TGTGCCAGCAGCTTGGGACTAGCGGGGGGAGATACGCAGTATTTT.

The chain is built from TRBV19 and TRBJ1-3; D perhaps matches TRBD1 (5 bases). Trimming took off 3 bases at V and 1 base at J, with 7 bases between the two ends. The germline V gene encodes CDR1 LNHDA and CDR2 SQIVND (reference sequence). The CDR3 length is 14 residues. CDR3 residues: CASSMGLSGNTIYF. CDR3 sequence (DNA): TGTGCCAGTAGTATGGGACTGTCTGGAAACACCATATATTTT.

The rearrangement uses TRBV5-1 and TRBJ2-6, with D possibly being TRBD1 (6 bases). The CDR3 runs to 21 residues. V lost 1 base to trimming and J lost 0 bases, with 23 bases between them. The germline V gene has CDR1 SGHRS and CDR2 YFSETQ. The CDR3 region is CASSLSISRGQPLSGANVLTF. CDR3 bases: TGCGCCAGCAGCTTGTCAATCTCCCGTGGACAGCCACTCTCTGGGGCCAACGTCCTGACTTTC. Combining the CDR3 with reference TRBV5-1 and TRBJ2-6 gives the whole variable domain KAGVTQTPRYLIKTRGQQVTLSCSPISGHRSVSWYQQTPGQGLQFLFEYFSETQRNKGNFPGRFSGRQFSNSRSEMNVSTLELGDSALYLCASSLSISRGQPLSGANVLTFGAGSRLTVL.

This rearrangement joins TRBV6-1 to TRBJ1-5; no reliable D call. Between the trimmed V and J ends, which lost 6 bases and 4 bases, there was a span of 13 bases. Germline values: CDR1 MNHNS, CDR2 SASEGT. This CDR3 comprises 14 residues. This CDR3 is CASRRINSNQPQHF. CDR3 DNA: TGTGCCAGCAGGAGAATTAACAGTAATCAGCCCCAGCATTTT.

This clone was seen only once. The rearrangement links TRBV20-1 to TRBJ2-1; D not certain. The V and J ends lost 3 bases and 4 bases respectively, with 4 bases between them. The germline CDR1 and CDR2 sequences are DFQATT and SNEGSKA (reference sequence). CDR3 length: 11 residues. CDR3 residues: CSASLYNEQFF. Written as DNA, the CDR3 is TGCAGTGCTAGTCTTTACAATGAGCAGTTCTTC.

The rearrangement uses TRBV28 and TRBJ2-7; 11 bases map to TRBD1. CDR1 MDHEN and CDR2 SYDVKM come from the germline V gene. After removal of 3 bases from V and 0 bases from J, the junction contained 4 bases not matched to a gene. The CDR3 has 16 amino acids. In DNA, the CDR3 is TGTGCCAGCAGTTTCTTGGGGACAGGGGGCTCCTACGAGCAGTACTTC. It encodes CASSFLGTGGSYEQYF.

The chain is built from TRBV9 and TRBJ1-1; no firm D call. CDR1 is SGDLS and CDR2 is YYNGEE in the germline V gene. The CDR3 has 14 residues. With 2 bases removed from V and 6 bases from J, the gap between germline ends came to 14 bases. CDR3 residues: CASSVTDGDAEAFF. In DNA, the CDR3 is TGTGCCAGCAGCGTTACCGACGGAGACGCTGAAGCTTTCTTT.

The rearrangement uses TRBV6-1 and TRBJ2-7; TRBD1 aligns across 8 bases. The CDR3 sequence is 12 residues long. The germline gives CDR1 MNHNS, CDR2 SASEGT. With 8 bases clipped from V and 2 bases from J, the junction kept 2 bases outside the gene matches. CDR3 region: CASGTGTYEQYF. CDR3 nucleotide sequence: TGTGCCAGCGGGACAGGAACCTACGAGCAGTACTTC.

This clone has just one count. This chain links TRBV28 with TRBJ2-2; TRBD1 might be the D (6 bases). This CDR3 has 15 residues. The germline V gene encodes CDR1 MDHEN and CDR2 SYDVKM. V was pared by 8 bases and J by 5 bases, with 18 bases between. CDR3: CASQFPGARTGELFF. The CDR3 bases are TGTGCCAGCCAGTTCCCAGGGGCTAGGACCGGGGAGCTGTTTTTT.